One and the same sample provided the 12 T cell receptor beta chains below, sequenced in a study of CD8 T cells in Susac syndrome. When the RNA was reverse transcribed, random hexamers were used with an input of 0.5 to 1 ug. TCRdb passed the immunoSEQ multiplex PCR reads through MiXCR, listing each CDR3 protein once. This sample has 150,000 to 200,000 distinct CDR3 sequences, with 80% to 95% found just once. Sequenced sample: CD4+ T cells from PBMCs. Every receptor here comes from a human donor in good health.

The chain uses TRBV2 and TRBJ1-4; 8 nucleotides match TRBD1. Germline CDR1 and CDR2: SNHLY and FYNNEI. V shed 6 bases, J shed 12 bases, and the junction held 9 bases outside the gene matches. The CDR3 loop spans 13 amino acids. The CDR3 sequence: CASRDRAPVELFF. In DNA, the CDR3 is TGTGCCAGCAGGGACAGGGCCCCAGTGGAACTGTTTTTT.

The rearrangement uses TRBV4-2 and TRBJ2-2, with D hard to call. Trimming shortened V by 0 bases and J by 0 bases, and 8 bases separated the two germline ends. CDR1 and CDR2 from the germline V gene are LGHNA and YNFKEQ. The CDR3 has 16 amino acids. This CDR3 reads CASSQESISNTGELFF. In DNA, the CDR3 is TGTGCCAGCAGCCAAGAGTCTATCTCGAACACCGGGGAGCTGTTTTTT.

The chain uses TRBV29-1 and TRBJ1-2; D gene uncertain. Germline CDR1 and CDR2: SQVTM and ANQGSEA. The V end was cut by 3 bases, the J end by 7 bases, with 18 bases between. There are 14 residues in the CDR3. The CDR3 is CSVEEVSSTGGYTF. DNA for the CDR3: TGCAGCGTTGAGGAGGTGTCGTCCACGGGTGGCTACACCTTC.

The chain has TRBV9 and TRBJ1-1, with D perhaps TRBD1 (6 bases). The CDR3 extends over 15 amino acids. Germline-derived CDR1 and CDR2 are SGDLS and YYNGEE. Trimming stripped 2 bases from V and 6 bases from J, with 17 bases between. This chain's CDR3 is CASSVQGLGGPEAFF. DNA of the CDR3: TGTGCCAGCAGCGTTCAGGGGTTAGGAGGACCTGAAGCTTTCTTT.

The V gene is TRBV5-1, the J gene TRBJ2-7, with D perhaps given as TRBD1 or TRBD2 (7 bases each). There are 15 residues in the CDR3. The germline V gene encodes CDR1 SGHRS and CDR2 YFSETQ. With 3 bases removed from V and 1 base from J, the gap between germline ends came to 14 bases. CDR3 sequence: CASSSGGGQSYEQYF. CDR3 nucleotide sequence: TGCGCCAGCAGCTCTGGGGGGGGACAGTCCTACGAGCAGTACTTC.

The rearrangement links TRBV7-2 to TRBJ1-1; D is uncertain. This CDR3 is built from 15 residues. Germline CDR1 and CDR2: SGHTA and FQGNSA. Trimming pared 0 bases from V and 6 bases from J, leaving 14 bases between. The CDR3 reads CASSLAPRPDAEAFF. The CDR3 DNA follows: TGTGCCAGCAGCTTAGCCCCCCGACCTGATGCTGAAGCTTTCTTT.

This chain uses TRBV23-1 with TRBJ1-2; D perhaps matches TRBD1 (6 bases). TRBV23-1 is filed as an ORF, its function uncertain. The V gene lost 2 bases and the J gene lost 0 bases, with 10 bases spanning the gap. The CDR3 is 15 residues long. For the CDR3, the DNA is TGCGCCAGCAGTCAACCAGGGGCAGCTAACTATGGCTACACCTTC. This sequence encodes CASSQPGAANYGYTF.

The V and J genes are TRBV12-3 or TRBV12-4 and TRBJ2-3; D is perhaps TRBD1 or TRBD2 (5 bases each). Trimming removed 10 bases from V and 3 bases from J, with 14 bases in between. The CDR3 contains 13 residues. The CDR3 protein is CANGIGVTDTQYF. The CDR3 bases are TGTGCCAACGGGATAGGGGTGACAGATACGCAGTATTTT.

The rearrangement uses TRBV19 and TRBJ1-6; unclear D gene. Germline loops: CDR1 LNHDA, CDR2 SQIVND (reference sequence). Trimming shortened V by 5 bases and J by 9 bases, and 8 bases separated the two germline ends. This CDR3 is built from 12 residues. CDR3 sequence (DNA): TGTGCCAGTAGTGTAGGGCCTTCACCCCTCCACTTT. Residues: CASSVGPSPLHF.

V usage is TRBV6-2 or TRBV6-3 and J usage is TRBJ1-1; 10 bases agree with TRBD1. Germline V lookup: CDR1 MNHEY, CDR2 SVGEGT. V was clipped by 0 bases and J by 1 base; unmatched bases: 5. This CDR3 region has 17 residues. CDR3 in DNA: TGTGCCAGCAGTTACTCGGGACAGGGGTCCCCGAACACTGAAGCTTTCTTT. Translated, it gives CASSYSGQGSPNTEAFF.

J is TRBJ1-5 and V is TRBV19; 7 bases are shared with TRBD1. This CDR3 is 15 amino acids long. V dropped 10 bases and J dropped 3; count of bases not matched to a gene: 12. Germline V CDR1 and CDR2: LNHDA, SQIVND (reference sequence). The CDR3 coding sequence is TGTGCCACCCACGGGACAGCCGAACACAATCAGCCCCAGCATTTT. Translation: CATHGTAEHNQPQHF. Full variable domain (outside the CDR3, taken from reference TRBV19 and TRBJ1-5): DGGITQSPKYLFRKEGQNVTLSCEQNLNHDAMYWYRQDPGQGLRLIYYSQIVNDFQKGDIAEGYSVSREKKESFPLTVTSAQKNPTAFYLCATHGTAEHNQPQHFGDGTRLSIL.

This chain connects TRBV12-3 or TRBV12-4 to TRBJ1-5; the D is unclear. This CDR3 spans 11 amino acids. Between the trimmed V and J ends, which lost 5 bases and 3 bases, there was a span of 2 bases. In DNA, the CDR3 is TGTGCCAGCAGTGACAATCAGCCCCAGCATTTT. Protein product: CASSDNQPQHF.